Below are 30 T cell receptor beta chains sequenced from a single sample in a study of response to subunit inactivated influenza vaccine. TCRdb used MiXCR to reprocess the RT-PCR reads, holding one entry per CDR3 protein. The table has roughly 650,000 distinct CDR3 sequences, less than 15% seen once. Sequencing used PBMCs from blood, obtained around two weeks before vaccination. The receptors stem from a man in his forties or fifties who received an inactivated influenza vaccine.

This clonotype showed up just a few times. The chain combines TRBV28 with TRBJ2-1, with no clear D. The CDR3 totals 17 residues. Looked up from germline, CDR1 is MDHEN and CDR2 is SYDVKM. The V gene lost 5 bases and the J gene lost 12 bases, with 29 bases spanning the gap. In DNA, the CDR3 is TGTGCCAGCAGTCTAGTAACCGGCTCCCGAATTAGGTTTGGGCAGTTCTTC. It translates to CASSLVTGSRIRFGQFF.

This clonotype turned up a few times. The chain recombines TRBV7-2 with TRBJ2-1; 8 bases map to TRBD1. The germline CDR1 and CDR2 sequences are SGHTA and FQGNSA. The V and J ends lost 3 bases and 4 bases, in that order; junction bases with no gene match: 5. The CDR3 spans 15 residues. DNA of the CDR3: TGTGCCAGCAGCTTGCAGGACAGGGCTTACAATGAGCAGTTCTTC. This encodes CASSLQDRAYNEQFF.

This clonotype came up many times. This chain connects TRBV20-1 to TRBJ1-1; D uncertain. Trimming removed 1 base at V and 0 bases at J, with 6 bases between. Per the germline V gene, CDR1 is DFQATT and CDR2 is SNEGSKA (reference sequence). This CDR3 spans 13 amino acids. The CDR3 DNA reads TGCAGTGCTAGAGGGGTAATGAACACTGAAGCTTTCTTT. Residues: CSARGVMNTEAFF.

The CDR3 DNA reads as TGTGCCAGCAGCCAAGTGGCCGCCGGGGAGCAGTACTTC. Amino acids: CASSQVAAGEQYF. The chain couples TRBV14 to TRBJ2-7; D unclear. V lost 1 base and J 7 bases, leaving 11 bases between the germline ends. The CDR3 runs 13 residues. Looked up from germline, CDR1 is SGHDN and CDR2 is FVKESK.

There are many counts of this clonotype. V usage is TRBV4-3 and J usage is TRBJ1-3; D call uncertain. The CDR3 is made up of 16 amino acids. V lost 2 bases and J 0 bases, leaving 11 bases between the germline ends. Germline V gives CDR1 LGHNA, CDR2 YSLEER. Written as DNA, the CDR3 is TGCGCCAGCAGCCAATCGTCTACTCCCTCTGGAAACACCATATATTTT. It codes for CASSQSSTPSGNTIYF.

This clonotype was seen more than once but under ten times. This chain joins TRBV27 and TRBJ2-1; 10 nucleotides align to TRBD2. The length of the CDR3 is 14 residues. The germline gives CDR1 MNHEY, CDR2 SMNVEV (reference sequence). V shed 6 bases and J 6 bases; nucleotides not matched to a gene: 5. CDR3: CASSPASGSNEQFF. For the CDR3, the DNA is TGTGCCAGCAGCCCAGCTAGCGGGAGCAATGAGCAGTTCTTC.

Only a few counts were recorded for this clonotype. The rearrangement joins TRBV5-5 to TRBJ2-1; either TRBD1 or TRBD2 may supply D (5 bases each). V was pared by 1 base and J by 5 bases, with 10 bases between. CDR1 is SGHKS and CDR2 is YYEKEE in the germline V gene (reference sequence). The CDR3 sequence is 14 residues long. CDR3 in DNA: TGTGCCAGCAGCTTGTCACTAGGGGACAATGAGCAGTTCTTC. This codes for CASSLSLGDNEQFF.

The CDR3 DNA reads as TGTGCCAGCAGACGAACCCTTACTCCCGGGGAGCTGTTTTTT. This sequence encodes CASRRTLTPGELFF. V is TRBV6-2 or TRBV6-3 and J is TRBJ2-2; no clear D. Trimming took off 6 bases at V and 6 bases at J, with 14 bases between the two ends. The CDR3 contains 14 residues. CDR1 is MNHEY and CDR2 is SVGEGT in the germline V gene.

The table lists this clonotype with many counts. V gene TRBV6-2 or TRBV6-3 combines with J gene TRBJ2-7, with D possibly TRBD2 on 5 matching bases. Germline V gene data show CDR1 as MNHEY and CDR2 as SVGEGT. The CDR3 covers 13 residues. Trimming took 4 bases from V and 2 from J, leaving 9 bases between them. The CDR3 here is CASSSNGAYEQYF. The CDR3 coding sequence is TGTGCCAGCAGTTCCAACGGGGCCTACGAGCAGTACTTC.

The rearrangement joins TRBV4-1 to TRBJ1-1; tentatively, D is TRBD1 (5 bases). Trimming removed 3 bases from V and 6 bases from J, with 14 bases in between. CDR3 length equals 14 residues. The germline CDR1 and CDR2 sequences are MGHRA and YSYEKL. CDR3 nucleotide sequence: TGCGCCAGCAGCCATGGACACCTTTTGGCTGAAGCTTTCTTT. It specifies CASSHGHLLAEAFF.

The J gene is TRBJ1-2, the V gene TRBV28; D not certain. CDR1 MDHEN and CDR2 SYDVKM come from the germline V gene. The CDR3 has 15 residues. Trimming shortened V by 6 bases and J by 6 bases, and 20 bases separated the two germline ends. The CDR3 reads CASRSPGGGVNGYTF. The DNA of the CDR3 is TGTGCCAGCAGATCCCCGGGCGGCGGGGTCAATGGCTACACCTTC.

The CDR3 loop is CASSFPRSGTGELFF. CDR3 nucleotides: TGTGCCAGCAGTTTCCCCCGGAGTGGCACCGGGGAGCTGTTTTTT. The rearrangement links TRBV6-2 or TRBV6-3 to TRBJ2-2; D remains ambiguous. CDR3 length: 15 residues. Germline V lookup: CDR1 MNHEY, CDR2 SVGEGT. V was clipped by 4 bases and J by 4 bases, with 13 bases between them.

The rearrangement joins TRBV20-1 to TRBJ2-1; D perhaps matches TRBD1 (7 bases). CDR1 and CDR2 (germline): DFQATT, SNEGSKA (reference sequence). V was shortened by 4 bases and J by 1 base, with 14 bases between the two germline ends. The CDR3 is 15 amino acids. Here the CDR3 reads CSATSRGESYNEQFF. In DNA form, the CDR3 reads TGCAGTGCTACCAGCAGGGGGGAGTCCTACAATGAGCAGTTCTTC.

This clonotype was seen ten or more times. This chain joins TRBV20-1 and TRBJ2-7; tentative D call: TRBD1 (6 bases). Trimming removed 3 bases from V and 2 bases from J, with 14 bases in between. Germline V lookup: CDR1 DFQATT, CDR2 SNEGSKA (reference sequence). This CDR3 is built from 14 residues. The CDR3 here is CSARQGMRTYEQYF. Here the CDR3 DNA reads TGCAGTGCTAGGCAGGGGATGAGGACCTACGAGCAGTACTTC.

This clonotype has ten or more counts. The rearrangement uses TRBV4-2 and TRBJ2-1; D is perhaps TRBD1 or TRBD2 (5 bases each). The CDR3 extends over 13 amino acids. V was clipped by 3 bases and J by 2 bases, with 5 bases between them. Per germline, CDR1 LGHNA and CDR2 YNFKEQ. The CDR3: CASSQGPYNEQFF. CDR3 DNA sequence: TGTGCCAGCAGCCAGGGACCCTACAATGAGCAGTTCTTC.

The V and J genes are TRBV18 and TRBJ1-1, with 7 bases fitting TRBD1. CDR1 and CDR2 from the germline V gene are KGHSH and LQKENI. The CDR3 has 14 residues. The V and J ends lost 5 bases and 0 bases, in that order; junction bases with no gene match: 3. This CDR3 reads CASSARGVNTEAFF. CDR3 DNA sequence: TGTGCCAGCTCAGCCAGGGGGGTGAACACTGAAGCTTTCTTT.

The chain has TRBV18 and TRBJ2-7; 8 bases match TRBD1. With 5 bases clipped from V and 2 bases from J, the junction kept 5 bases outside the gene matches. There are 14 residues in the CDR3. Germline CDR1 and CDR2: KGHSH and LQKENI. The CDR3 loop is CASSSLGQAYEQYF. In DNA, the CDR3 is TGTGCCAGCTCATCCCTGGGACAGGCCTACGAGCAGTACTTC.

The rearrangement joins TRBV9 to TRBJ2-1; 8 nucleotides align to TRBD2. The CDR3 covers 15 residues. V shed 0 bases, J shed 9 bases, and the junction held 8 bases outside the gene matches. Germline V gene lookup returns CDR1 SGDLS and CDR2 YYNGEE. This CDR3 is CASSVEGTRGSEQFF. DNA for the CDR3: TGTGCCAGCAGCGTAGAAGGGACTAGAGGTTCTGAGCAGTTCTTC.

This chain connects TRBV6-5 to TRBJ2-1; D might be TRBD1 (6 bases). The CDR3 length is 15 residues. The germline V and J ends were trimmed by 2 bases and 7 bases, with 15 bases remaining between them. Germline-derived CDR1 and CDR2 are MNHEY and SVGAGI. DNA of the CDR3: TGTGCCAGCAGTTACGGGGACAATCGGGCGAATGAGCAGTTCTTC. Translating it yields CASSYGDNRANEQFF.

The chain is built from TRBV29-1 and TRBJ2-3, with 7 positions matching TRBD2. J gave up 3 bases and V 6 bases, and 9 bases lay outside the gene matches. The CDR3 is made up of 14 amino acids. Germline V lookup: CDR1 SQVTM, CDR2 ANQGSEA. CDR3 coding DNA: TGCAGCGTCCCCGGGCGGGGGATAACAGATACGCAGTATTTT. It translates to CSVPGRGITDTQYF.

This clonotype was observed many times. The V and J genes are TRBV7-2 and TRBJ2-1; unclear D gene. With 8 bases removed from V and 6 bases from J, the gap between germline ends came to 11 bases. The CDR3 sequence is 12 residues long. Germline CDR1 is SGHTA and CDR2 is FQGNSA. In DNA, the CDR3 is TGTGCCAGCCGGTCGGGTTTCAATGAGCAGTTCTTC. Translation gives CASRSGFNEQFF. The full variable domain, rest sourced from reference TRBV7-2 and TRBJ2-1, is GAGVSQSPSNKVTEKGKDVELRCDPISGHTALYWYRQSLGQGLEFLIYFQGNSAPDKSGLPSDRFSAERTGGSVSTLTIQRTQQEDSAVYLCASRSGFNEQFFGPGTRLTVL.

The CDR3, as DNA: TGTGCCAGCAGTTACCTCCAAGAGACCCAGTACTTC. Protein product: CASSYLQETQYF. The chain uses TRBV6-2 or TRBV6-3 and TRBJ2-5, with D hard to call. Germline V lookup: CDR1 MNHEY, CDR2 SVGEGT. Deletions cut 2 bases from V and 1 base from J, with 2 bases between. The CDR3 is 12 residues long.

This chain joins TRBV5-1 and TRBJ2-5; 8 bases align to TRBD1. The CDR3 is 14 amino acids. Germline trimming cut 1 base from V and 4 bases from J; bases unmatched to any gene: 3. Germline CDR1 reads SGHRS; CDR2 reads YFSETQ. The CDR3 is CASSLIGQGETQYF. CDR3 bases: TGCGCCAGCAGCTTGATCGGACAGGGAGAGACCCAGTACTTC.

This clonotype was seen a few times. V is TRBV10-2 and J is TRBJ2-6; possible D gene TRBD1, 6 bases. This CDR3 has 19 residues. V dropped 4 bases and J dropped 1 base, with 20 bases sitting between them. Germline-derived CDR1 and CDR2 are WSHSY and SAAADI. DNA of the CDR3: TGCGCCAGCAGTGCATATTCCTCAGGGGAAAGATCTGGGGCCAACGTCCTGACTTTC. Translation: CASSAYSSGERSGANVLTF.

The rearrangement links TRBV20-1 to TRBJ2-1; 10 positions agree with TRBD2. The germline V gene encodes CDR1 DFQATT and CDR2 SNEGSKA (reference sequence). V lost 1 base to trimming and J lost 12 bases; unmatched junction nucleotides: 15. There are 16 residues in the CDR3. The DNA for the CDR3 is TGCAGTGCTAGAGCAGCGGGAGGGAAATTACAAGAGGGGCAGTTCTTC. This encodes CSARAAGGKLQEGQFF.

The gene calls are TRBV28 and TRBJ2-1; 11 bases are a match to TRBD2. Germline V lookup: CDR1 MDHEN, CDR2 SYDVKM. Losses at the gene ends were 6 bases for V and 5 bases for J; bases not matched to a gene: 9. This CDR3 comprises 16 residues. DNA of the CDR3: TGTGCCAGCAGAAGCGCCGGGACTAGCGGACACAATGAGCAGTTCTTC. Protein product: CASRSAGTSGHNEQFF.

Here the CDR3 reads CASRPGTGGAGELFF. The CDR3 DNA is TGTGCCAGCAGACCCGGGACAGGGGGGGCCGGGGAGCTGTTTTTT. The chain recombines TRBV2 with TRBJ2-2; 11 bases line up with TRBD1. Germline V lookup: CDR1 SNHLY, CDR2 FYNNEI. V lost 6 bases, J lost 6 bases, and 6 bases stayed unmatched. The CDR3 is 15 amino acids.

The rearrangement joins TRBV4-3 to TRBJ2-5; 8 bases agree with TRBD1. The germline gives CDR1 LGHNA, CDR2 YSLEER. The CDR3 is made up of 15 amino acids. J was trimmed by 5 bases and V by 3 bases; bases with no gene match: 8. DNA of the CDR3: TGCGCCAGCAGCCACTCACGCAGGGGGCCGGAGACCCAGTACTTC. Its protein is CASSHSRRGPETQYF.

This clonotype was recorded a few times. The chain has TRBV4-1 and TRBJ2-7; 13 bases map to TRBD2. CDR1 is MGHRA and CDR2 is YSYEKL in the germline V gene. The V gene end was trimmed by 2 bases and the J gene end by 0 bases; junction bases not matched to a gene: 7. The CDR3 length is 18 residues. In DNA form, the CDR3 reads TGCGCCAGCAGCCAACCGACTAGCGGGGGGCCGAGCTCCTACGAGCAGTACTTC. This translates into CASSQPTSGGPSSYEQYF.

The chain couples TRBV5-1 to TRBJ1-1, with TRBD1 matching over 10 bases. CDR3 length: 15 residues. Germline-derived CDR1 and CDR2 are SGHRS and YFSETQ. V lost 0 bases to trimming and J lost 5 bases; unmatched junction nucleotides: 4. The CDR3 DNA reads as TGCGCCAGCAGCTTGGAGCGGACAGGGGGAACTGAAGCTTTCTTT. As protein: CASSLERTGGTEAFF.